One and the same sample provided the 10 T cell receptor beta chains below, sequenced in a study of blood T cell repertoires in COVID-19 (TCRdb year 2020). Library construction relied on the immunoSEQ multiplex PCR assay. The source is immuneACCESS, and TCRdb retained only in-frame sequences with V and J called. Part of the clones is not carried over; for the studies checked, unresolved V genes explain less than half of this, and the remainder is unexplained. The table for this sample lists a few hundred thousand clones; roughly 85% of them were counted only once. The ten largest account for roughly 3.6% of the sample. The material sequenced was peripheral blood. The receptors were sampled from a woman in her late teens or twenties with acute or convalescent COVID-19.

CDR3 DNA: TGTGCCAGCAGCGGAGGGACGGGACAGGGATCCTACGAGCAGTACTTC. Amino acid sequence: CASSGGTGQGSYEQYF. The genes are TRBV7-6 and TRBJ2-7, with 9 bases identical to TRBD1. This CDR3 region has 16 residues. Germline CDR1 and CDR2: SGHVS and FNYEAQ. V lost 5 bases to trimming and J lost 1 base; unmatched junction nucleotides: 9.

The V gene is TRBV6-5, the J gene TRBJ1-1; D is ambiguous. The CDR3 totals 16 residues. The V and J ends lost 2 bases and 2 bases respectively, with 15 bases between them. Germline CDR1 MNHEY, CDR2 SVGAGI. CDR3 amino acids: CASSYPKAVANTEAFF. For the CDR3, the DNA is TGTGCCAGCAGTTACCCAAAGGCGGTTGCTAACACTGAAGCTTTCTTT.

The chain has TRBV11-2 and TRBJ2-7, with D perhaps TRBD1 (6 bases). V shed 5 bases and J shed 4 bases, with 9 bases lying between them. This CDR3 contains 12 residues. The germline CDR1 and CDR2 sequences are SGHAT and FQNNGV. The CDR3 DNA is TGTGCCAGCAGCCCGACAGGATACGAGCAGTACTTC. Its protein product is CASSPTGYEQYF.

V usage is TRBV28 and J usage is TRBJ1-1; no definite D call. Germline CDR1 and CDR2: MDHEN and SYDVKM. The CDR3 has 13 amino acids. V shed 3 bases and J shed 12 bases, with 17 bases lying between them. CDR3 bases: TGTGCCAGCAGTTTGACCTGGGCGACACCCCCTTTCTTT. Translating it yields CASSLTWATPPFF.

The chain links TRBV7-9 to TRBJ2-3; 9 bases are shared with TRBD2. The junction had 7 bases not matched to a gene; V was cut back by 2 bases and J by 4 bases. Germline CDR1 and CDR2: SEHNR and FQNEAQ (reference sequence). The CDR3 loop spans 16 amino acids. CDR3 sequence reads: CASSLSTSGNPDTQYF. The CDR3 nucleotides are TGTGCCAGCAGCTTATCGACTAGCGGAAACCCAGATACGCAGTATTTT.

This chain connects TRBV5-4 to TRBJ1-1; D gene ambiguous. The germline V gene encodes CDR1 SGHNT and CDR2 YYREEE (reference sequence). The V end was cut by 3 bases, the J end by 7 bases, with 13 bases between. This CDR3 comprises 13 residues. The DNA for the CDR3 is TGTGCCAGCAGCTCGGTCGCGGGAGGTGAAGCTTTCTTT. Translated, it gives CASSSVAGGEAFF. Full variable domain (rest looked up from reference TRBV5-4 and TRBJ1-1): ETGVTQSPTHLIKTRGQQVTLRCSSQSGHNTVSWYQQALGQGPQFIFQYYREEENGRGNFPPRFSGLQFPNYSSELNVNALELDDSALYLCASSSVAGGEAFFGQGTRLTVV.

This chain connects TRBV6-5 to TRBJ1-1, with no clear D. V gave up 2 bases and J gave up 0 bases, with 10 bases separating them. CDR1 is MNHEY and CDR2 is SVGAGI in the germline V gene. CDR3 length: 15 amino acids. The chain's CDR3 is CASSYGRAMNTEAFF. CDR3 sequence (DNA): TGTGCCAGCAGTTACGGGAGGGCAATGAACACTGAAGCTTTCTTT.

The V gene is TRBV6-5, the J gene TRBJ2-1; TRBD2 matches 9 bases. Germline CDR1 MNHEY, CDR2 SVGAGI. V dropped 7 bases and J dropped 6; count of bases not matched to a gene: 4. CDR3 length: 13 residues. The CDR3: CASTLTSGNEQFF. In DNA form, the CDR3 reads TGTGCCAGCACCTTGACTAGCGGCAATGAGCAGTTCTTC.

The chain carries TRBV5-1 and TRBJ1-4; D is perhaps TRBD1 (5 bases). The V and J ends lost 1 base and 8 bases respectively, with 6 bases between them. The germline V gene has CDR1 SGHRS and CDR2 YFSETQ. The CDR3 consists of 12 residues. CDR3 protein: CASSLRGEKLFF. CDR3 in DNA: TGCGCCAGCAGCTTGAGGGGCGAAAAACTGTTTTTT.

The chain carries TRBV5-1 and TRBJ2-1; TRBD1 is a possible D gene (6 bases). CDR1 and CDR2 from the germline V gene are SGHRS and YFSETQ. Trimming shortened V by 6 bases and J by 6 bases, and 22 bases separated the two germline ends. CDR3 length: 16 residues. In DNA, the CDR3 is TGCGCCAGCACCAACACCGCAGGGGTTGATGGCAATGAGCAGTTCTTC. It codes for CASTNTAGVDGNEQFF.